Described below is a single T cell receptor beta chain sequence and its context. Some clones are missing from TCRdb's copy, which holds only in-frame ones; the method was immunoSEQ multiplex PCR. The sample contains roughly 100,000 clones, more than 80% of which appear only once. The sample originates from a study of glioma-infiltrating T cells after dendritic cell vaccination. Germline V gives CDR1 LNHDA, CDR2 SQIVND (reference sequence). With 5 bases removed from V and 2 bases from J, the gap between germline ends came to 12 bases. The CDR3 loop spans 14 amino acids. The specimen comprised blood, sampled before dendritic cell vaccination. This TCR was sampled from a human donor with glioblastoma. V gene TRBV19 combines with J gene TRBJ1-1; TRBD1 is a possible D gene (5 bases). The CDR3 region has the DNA TGTGCCAGTAGTCCCCAGACAGAAAACACTGAAGCTTTCTTT. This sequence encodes CASSPQTENTEAFF.